This entry is about one TCR beta chain. Its antigen is still unknown. These data belong to a study of blood T cells in healthy people across ages. Looking at the study overall: Capturing about one barcoded beta molecule per two T cells was achieved by template switching. Findings and limits, study-wide: Strong correlation was found linking TCR beta diversity to naive T cell percentage. Across the age range, TCR beta diversity per million T cells fell in a roughly linear way.

Primers used in a second PCR of roughly 6 to 11 cycles were a sample-barcoded 5' primer and a J-beta primer mix. TCRdb re-analysed the 5' RACE reads in MiXCR, keeping a single row per CDR3 protein. The data show over 1.5 million distinct CDR3 sequences, around half seen once. After removal of 2 bases from V and 4 bases from J, the junction contained 7 bases not matched to a gene. CDR1 and CDR2 from the germline V gene are DFQATT and SNEGSKA (reference sequence). This CDR3 contains 17 residues. Isolated per sample were at least 6.5 million PBMCs. Sequenced input: blood. The receptor was isolated from a woman aged 40 to 50 in good health. The rearrangement joins TRBV20-1 to TRBJ2-3; 15 bases match TRBD2. CDR3 bases: TGCAGTGCTAGAACCGGACTAGCGGGGGGGCGCCCAGATACGCAGTATTTT. It is translated as CSARTGLAGGRPDTQYF.